The present TCR beta chain was sequenced within a study of T cell responses to AZD1222 COVID-19 vaccine. CDR3 size: 18 residues. V lost 4 bases and J lost 6, with 29 bases in between. Germline lookup yields CDR1 SGHRS and CDR2 YFSETQ. As concerns this clone: The antigen is undetermined.

Here immunoSEQ multiplex PCR was the method, and the copy in TCRdb shows in-frame clones only, minus some. The table includes around 170,000 clones, roughly 93% detected once. Study observations and caveats: The repertoires were collected only after the peak T cell response.

Specimen: peripheral blood, collected on day 0 of AZD1222 vaccination. This clonotype was obtained from an adult in good health. The genes are TRBV5-1 and TRBJ2-7; D possibly uses TRBD1 or TRBD2 (6 bases each). CDR3 coding DNA: TGCGCCAGCAGCCTTGCGGCGGGGACACAGCGTCGGCTTGCCGAGCAGTACTTC. Translation: CASSLAAGTQRRLAEQYF. The whole variable domain, filled in from reference TRBV5-1 and TRBJ2-7, reads KAGVTQTPRYLIKTRGQQVTLSCSPISGHRSVSWYQQTPGQGLQFLFEYFSETQRNKGNFPGRFSGRQFSNSRSEMNVSTLELGDSALYLCASSLAAGTQRRLAEQYFGPGTRLTVT.